The next 17 T cell receptor beta chains were all read from a single sample in a study of blood T cell repertoires in COVID-19. The table came from immunoSEQ multiplex PCR; TCRdb's copy has only in-frame clones and leaves some out. The sample yields tens of thousands of clones, 84% seen once. Sequencing was performed on peripheral blood. All receptors derive from a woman between 55 and 75 years old with acute or convalescent COVID-19.

The genes are TRBV5-1 and TRBJ2-4, with 8 bases matching TRBD2. The CDR3 covers 11 residues. Germline lookup yields CDR1 SGHRS and CDR2 YFSETQ. Losses at the gene ends were 8 bases for V and 11 bases for J; bases not matched to a gene: 6. The CDR3 DNA reads as TGCGCCAGTTCTCCCGGGGGGGTTCAGTACTTC. This sequence encodes CASSPGGVQYF.

V and J are TRBV7-9 and TRBJ1-1; possibly TRBD1 for D (6 bases). The CDR3 runs to 15 residues. Germline loops: CDR1 SEHNR, CDR2 FQNEAQ (reference sequence). Trimming stripped 5 bases from V and 0 bases from J, with 13 bases between. CDR3 sequence reads: CASSPRTDLNTEAFF. The DNA of the CDR3 is TGTGCCAGCAGCCCTAGGACAGATCTGAACACTGAAGCTTTCTTT. Full variable domain (rest looked up from reference TRBV7-9 and TRBJ1-1): DTGVSQNPRHKITKRGQNVTFRCDPISEHNRLYWYRQTLGQGPEFLTYFQNEAQLEKSRLLSDRFSAERPKGSFSTLEIQRTEQGDSAMYLCASSPRTDLNTEAFFGQGTRLTVV.

There are a few counts of this clone. The chain joins TRBV5-1 to TRBJ1-3, with unresolved D. The germline CDR1 and CDR2 sequences are SGHRS and YFSETQ. The CDR3 is made up of 15 amino acids. Trimming took off 0 bases at V and 3 bases at J, with 10 bases between the two ends. CDR3 in DNA: TGCGCCAGCAGCTTGGCCGCGGGGATTGGAAACACCATATATTTT. This translates into CASSLAAGIGNTIYF.

This clone was detected once. The chain uses TRBV6-1 and TRBJ2-5; 8 nucleotides agree with TRBD1. Germline V lookup: CDR1 MNHNS, CDR2 SASEGT. After removal of 3 bases from V and 4 bases from J, the junction contained 7 bases not matched to a gene. The CDR3 is 15 residues long. The CDR3 sequence is CASSETRTGRETQYF. For the CDR3, the DNA is TGTGCCAGCAGTGAGACCAGGACAGGGAGAGAGACCCAGTACTTC.

The V call is TRBV7-2, the J call TRBJ2-3; a possible D gene is TRBD1 (5 bases). Germline assignment: CDR1 SGHTA and CDR2 FQGNSA. This CDR3 has 15 amino acids. Trimming removed 1 base from V and 5 bases from J, with 13 bases in between. The CDR3 coding sequence is TGTGCCAGCAGCTTAGATCTGGGGCACGGAGATACGCAGTATTTT. As protein: CASSLDLGHGDTQYF.

This chain links TRBV5-1 with TRBJ2-7; TRBD2 matches at 12 bases. CDR1 and CDR2 from the germline V gene are SGHRS and YFSETQ. CDR3 length: 13 amino acids. The V and J ends lost 7 bases and 6 bases, in that order; junction bases with no gene match: 5. The CDR3 protein is CASGLAGSGEQYF. The CDR3 region has the DNA TGCGCCAGCGGACTAGCGGGGAGCGGCGAGCAGTACTTC.

This clone was recorded only once. In DNA, the CDR3 is TGTGCCATCAGAGGGCCTATTGGGGGGGAGGGCGAGCAGTACTTC. Translating it yields CAIRGPIGGEGEQYF. This rearrangement joins TRBV10-3 to TRBJ2-7; 7 bases line up with TRBD2. The CDR3 sequence is 15 residues long. V was clipped by 6 bases and J by 6 bases; unmatched bases: 14. Per germline, CDR1 ENHRY and CDR2 SYGVKD.

The chain employs TRBV14 and TRBJ1-3, with 7 positions matching TRBD1. Looked up from germline, CDR1 is SGHDN and CDR2 is FVKESK. CDR3 size: 14 residues. V was clipped by 5 bases and J by 3 bases; unmatched bases: 4. Written as DNA, the CDR3 is TGTGCCAGCAGCGGCAGGGGGAATGGAAACACCATATATTTT. Amino acids: CASSGRGNGNTIYF.

This chain joins TRBV2 and TRBJ2-1; D is possibly TRBD2 (6 bases). This CDR3 region has 14 residues. V was clipped by 9 bases and J by 3 bases, with 15 bases between them. Germline lookup yields CDR1 SNHLY and CDR2 FYNNEI. The CDR3 reads CASARDSYYNEQFF. The CDR3, as DNA: TGTGCCAGTGCGAGGGACTCCTACTACAATGAGCAGTTCTTC.

CDR3 sequence (DNA): TGCGCCAGCAGCTTCCAGGGAGGGATGGGGGCCGGGGAGCTGTTTTTT. It encodes CASSFQGGMGAGELFF. The chain has TRBV5-1 and TRBJ2-2, with 7 bases that match TRBD2. This CDR3 region has 16 residues. Per germline, CDR1 SGHRS and CDR2 YFSETQ. V lost 2 bases to trimming and J lost 6 bases; unmatched junction nucleotides: 10.

This sequence joins TRBV21-1 and TRBJ2-3; the table names TRBD2, a call not compared with the DNA. TRBV21-1 is a documented pseudogene. CDR3 length: 19 amino acids. This chain's CDR3 is CASSKAGLAGAEITDTQYF. For the CDR3, the DNA is TGTGCCAGCAGCAAAGCGGGACTAGCGGGGGCCGAAATCACAGATACGCAGTATTTT.

The chain carries TRBV7-2 and TRBJ2-3; D gene unclear. Germline CDR1 reads SGHTA; CDR2 reads FQGNSA. The CDR3 is 14 amino acids. V was cut by 3 bases and J by 0 bases, with 7 bases left in between. CDR3 in DNA: TGTGCCAGCAGCTTCGGGTTGAGCACAGATACGCAGTATTTT. This encodes CASSFGLSTDTQYF.

V is TRBV30 and J is TRBJ2-7; D is ambiguous. V lost 5 bases to trimming and J lost 3 bases, with 8 bases between them. The CDR3 is 11 amino acids. Germline V CDR1 and CDR2: GTSNPN, SVGIG (reference sequence). The CDR3 region is CAWGSYYEQYF. The CDR3 DNA follows: TGTGCCTGGGGCAGTTACTACGAGCAGTACTTC. The full variable domain, rest sourced from reference TRBV30 and TRBJ2-7, is SQTIHQWPATLVQPVGSPLSLECTVEGTSNPNLYWYRQAAGRGLQLLFYSVGIGQISSEVPQNLSASRPQDRQFILSSKKLLLSDSGFYLCAWGSYYEQYFGPGTRLTVT.

The chain is built from TRBV2 and TRBJ2-4; 7 positions match TRBD1. The length of the CDR3 is 14 residues. V gave up 4 bases and J gave up 2 bases; unmatched junction bases: 2. Germline V gives CDR1 SNHLY, CDR2 FYNNEI. The DNA of the CDR3 is TGTGCCAGCAGTGCACAGGGGACCAAAAACATTCAGTACTTC. This encodes CASSAQGTKNIQYF.

V and J are TRBV19 and TRBJ1-3; D perhaps matches TRBD1 (6 bases). The CDR3 extends over 14 amino acids. Trimming stripped 7 bases from V and 1 base from J, with 11 bases between. Germline CDR1 LNHDA, CDR2 SQIVND (reference sequence). The CDR3, as DNA: TGTGCCAGTAAGCCCACAGGGTCTGGAAACACCATATATTTT. This encodes CASKPTGSGNTIYF.

This chain uses TRBV21-1 with TRBJ2-7; the table calls TRBD1, which could not be checked here. TRBV21-1 corresponds to a pseudogene. The CDR3 is made up of 17 amino acids. CDR3 sequence (DNA): TGTGCCAGCAGCAAAGAGCCCGGGACAGGGATTCCCTACGAGCAGTACTTC. Its protein is CASSKEPGTGIPYEQYF.

V is TRBV15 and J is TRBJ1-5, with 7 nucleotides matching TRBD1. V lost 6 bases to trimming and J lost 9 bases; unmatched junction nucleotides: 11. The CDR3 contains 14 residues. CDR1 LNHNV and CDR2 YYDKDF come from the germline V gene (reference sequence). CDR3 in DNA: TGTGCCACCAGTCCGGGACAGCCGTCGGGGCCCCAGCATTTT. Translating gives CATSPGQPSGPQHF. The variable domain in full, with the rest retrieved from reference TRBV15 and TRBJ1-5, is DAMVIQNPRYQVTQFGKPVTLSCSQTLNHNVMYWYQQKSSQAPKLLFHYYDKDFNNEADTPDNFQSRRPNTSFCFLDIRSPGLGDTAMYLCATSPGQPSGPQHFGDGTRLSIL.